This TCR beta chain appears in the sequencing data of a study of metastatic and nonmetastatic thyroid tumors (dated by TCRdb to the early 2020s). Study-wide context: The researchers compared repertoires between peripheral blood samples and tumor or nodule tissue samples from patients with malignant or benign thyroid disease. The paper's findings and limits, for the study overall: In both blood and tumor samples, TCR beta diversity was reported to be significantly higher in malignant tumors than in benign nodules.

The library was generated by PCR. The sequencer was an Illumina HiSeq 4000. High-throughput sequencing was used to profile the TCR beta-chain CDR3 region of each patient. Per the original workflow: The researchers built a classifier to tell apart papillary thyroid cancer patients with distant metastasis, based on CDR3 differences among clinicopathological groups. The Shannon index was used to measure repertoire diversity, and the Morisita-Horn index was used to measure how similar tumor and blood repertoires were. The raw public reads went through TCRdb reprocessing: fastp at Q25, MiXCR clone calling, in-frame beta chains kept. The V and J calls, along with clone size, are taken from TCRdb and not from the paper's own processing. The sample includes about 92,000 clones, with under 15% observed a single time. The biggest ten clones account for around 3.3% of the sample. This clone came up many times. The antigen it binds to is not known. Base qualities were left out, and no much larger clone turns up one base away.

The CDR3 has 11 amino acids, counting the end cysteine and phenylalanine. This entry keeps only the CDR3 DNA: 33 bases, framed from base 1. For CDR1 and CDR2, the germline V gene (reference sequence) lists SEHNR and FQNEAQ. Trimming removed 5 bases from V and 9 bases from J, leaving 8 bases between the germline ends. No treatment had been received by any patient before thyroid surgery. Using T-cell receptor beta sequencing, the researchers looked back retrospectively at clinical samples from patients, gathered between about 2012 and 2018. Material for sequencing was blood. This receptor was identified in a female donor with papillary thyroid cancer or a benign thyroid nodule (not recorded which). Some clones in this sample may be carry-over from other donors' samples. Recombination joined TRBV7-9 with TRBJ2-1, and possibly TRBD1, on 6 matching bases. The CDR3 reads as follows: CASSTDSEQFF. The nucleotides read TGTGCCAGCAGCACGGACAGTGAGCAGTTCTTC. The CDR3, completed at both ends by the reference TRBV7-9 and TRBJ2-1 genes, gives the full variable domain DTGVSQNPRHKITKRGQNVTFRCDPISEHNRLYWYRQTLGQGPEFLTYFQNEAQLEKSRLLSDRFSAERPKGSFSTLEIQRTEQGDSAMYLCASSTDSEQFFGPGTRLTVL.